Shown below are 11 T cell receptor beta chains from a single sample sequenced in a study of identical twins. MiXCR, run by TCRdb on the 5' RACE reads, gives a single entry per CDR3 protein. The data contain 400,000 to 500,000 distinct CDR3 sequences, around 18% of them singletons. Material: naive T cells sorted from blood. The source is a man aged 45-60 years in good health.

On this clonotype: Just one base apart from a much larger clone, this may be a read error. The V call is TRBV12-3 or TRBV12-4, the J call TRBJ2-2, with 7 positions matching TRBD2. The CDR3 is 13 amino acids. The CDR3 coding sequence is TGTGCCGCTCGTGGGGGGGAGACCGGGGAGCTGCTTTTT. This codes for CAARGGETGELLF.

This clonotype was counted a few times. The chain uses TRBV20-1 and TRBJ1-1; 7 bases match TRBD1. Germline assignment: CDR1 DFQATT and CDR2 SNEGSKA (reference sequence). V lost 6 bases, J lost 4 bases, and 11 bases stayed unmatched. This CDR3 is 14 amino acids long. CDR3 sequence (DNA): TGCAGTGCCTCAGAGGGGGCCAGTATCACTGAAGCTTTCTTT. It translates to CSASEGASITEAFF.

This clonotype was seen a handful of times. The gene calls are TRBV29-1 and TRBJ1-1; 8 bases are shared with TRBD1. Per the germline V gene, CDR1 is SQVTM and CDR2 is ANQGSEA. After removal of 0 bases from V and 4 bases from J, the junction contained 10 bases not matched to a gene. CDR3 length: 16 amino acids. As DNA, the CDR3 is TGCAGCGTTGAAGATTGGGCAGGGGGCTTGATCACTGAAGCTTTCTTT. This codes for CSVEDWAGGLITEAFF.

The V call is TRBV10-2, the J call TRBJ2-2; TRBD1 matches at 11 bases. Germline loops: CDR1 WSHSY, CDR2 SAAADI. Unmatched junction bases numbered 4, after V lost 6 bases and J lost 4 bases. This CDR3 spans 15 amino acids. The CDR3 DNA reads TGCGCCAGCAGACGCGGGACAGGGGGCACCGGGGAGCTGTTTTTT. Its translation is CASRRGTGGTGELFF.

This clonotype was counted between two and nine times. V and J are TRBV20-1 and TRBJ1-6; TRBD1 aligns across 9 bases. V lost 6 bases and J lost 10; bases outside the gene matches: 7. The CDR3 runs to 13 residues. Germline V CDR1 and CDR2: DFQATT, SNEGSKA (reference sequence). The CDR3 sequence: CSARTGVNSPLHF. The CDR3 DNA is TGCAGTGCGAGGACAGGGGTAAACTCACCCCTCCACTTT.

This clonotype was found a few times. This sequence joins TRBV29-1 and TRBJ2-3, with TRBD1 matching over 9 bases. The CDR3 spans 16 residues. Germline values: CDR1 SQVTM, CDR2 ANQGSEA. The V gene end was trimmed by 7 bases and the J gene end by 0 bases; junction bases not matched to a gene: 11. For the CDR3, the DNA is TGCAGCGCGCGAGGAAAGGGACAGGGAAGCACAGATACGCAGTATTTT. The encoded protein is CSARGKGQGSTDTQYF.

This clonotype was seen a few times. The chain recombines TRBV18 with TRBJ2-7; 8 positions agree with TRBD2. Per germline, CDR1 KGHSH and CDR2 LQKENI. This CDR3 is 15 amino acids long. With 0 bases clipped from V and 4 bases from J, the junction kept 5 bases outside the gene matches. The CDR3 sequence is CASSPPGRGGYEQYF. The CDR3 DNA is TGTGCCAGCTCACCACCCGGGAGGGGAGGGTACGAGCAGTACTTC.

This rearrangement joins TRBV6-2 or TRBV6-3 to TRBJ2-5; 8 bases map to TRBD1. After removal of 4 bases from V and 7 bases from J, the junction contained 5 bases not matched to a gene. From germline, CDR1 is MNHEY and CDR2 SVGEGT. This CDR3 comprises 13 residues. Here the CDR3 reads CASSSDRELTQYF. Written as DNA, the CDR3 is TGTGCCAGCAGTTCGGACAGGGAGTTGACCCAGTACTTC.

Worth noting for this clonotype: A read error may produce the germline difference seen at one junction end. The chain recombines TRBV7-2 with TRBJ2-7; TRBD2 matches 7 bases. Germline CDR1 is SGHTA and CDR2 is FQGNSA. CDR3 length: 15 amino acids. The CDR3 bases are TGTGCCAGCAGCTTTCGCAGAGAATCAGCGGGGATTCAGTTTTTC. It specifies CASSFRRESAGIQFF.

There are a few counts of this clonotype. The J gene is TRBJ2-5, the V gene TRBV7-2; tentatively, D is TRBD1 or TRBD2 (5 bases each). Germline CDR1 SGHTA, CDR2 FQGNSA. There are 15 residues in the CDR3. The V gene lost 2 bases and the J gene lost 7 bases, with 17 bases spanning the gap. This chain's CDR3 is CASSLSGEGYGTQYF. DNA for the CDR3: TGTGCCAGCAGCTTATCGGGCGAGGGGTACGGGACCCAGTACTTC.

This chain links TRBV4-3 with TRBJ2-7, with D maybe TRBD2 (5 bases). The CDR3 has 16 residues. Per germline, CDR1 LGHNA and CDR2 YSLEER. V was shortened by 0 bases and J by 0 bases, with 12 bases between the two germline ends. CDR3 sequence (DNA): TGCGCCAGCAGCCAAGATCCGGGCGGGCCCTCCTACGAGCAGTACTTC. Translating gives CASSQDPGGPSYEQYF.